This T cell receptor (beta chain) was captured in a study of cytomegalovirus exposure and HLA in healthy donors (dated by TCRdb to about 2017). For the wider study: An earlier analysis of several hundred of the donors reported under 300 Gb of sequence data and 95 million to 130 million unique TCR beta sequences obtained from about 179 million T cells. An early release covering about 600 HLA-typed donors comprised 250 to 350 gigabases of sequencing data and about 90 million unique TCR sequences. Of the approximately 400 genotyped donors, about 84% fell in the genetic ancestry cluster associated with self-reported Caucasian donors. The aim of the study was to test whether cataloging public T cell receptors could identify signatures of past pathogen exposure. The T cell repertoires of 670 or so subjects were profiled by immunosequencing and related to cytomegalovirus serostatus. A separate validation cohort of roughly 110 different subjects was used in addition to the roughly 700-subject first cohort. The study combined high-throughput TCR immunosequencing, statistical association of individual TCRs with disease status, and machine learning to predict cytomegalovirus infection status. To study patterns of TCR occurrence, a later analysis re-analyzed previously published TCR beta repertoires from 700 or so donors and added high-resolution HLA genotyping. The later analysis used no new phenotypic data to find candidate immune exposures, relying instead on TCR beta sequences and their occurrence across donors. An earlier analysis of some 600 of the donors applied high-throughput TCR beta sequencing to assess whether each TCR beta V gene segment acted as functional or pseudogenic. Donor age, sex, ethnicity and CMV serostatus were compiled together with the repertoire data. A later genetic analysis took genome-wide SNP genotypes for about three fifths of the 666 donors and used that subset as a discovery cohort. All discovery cohort repertoires had been generated using a single sequencing platform. HLA typing covered class I and class II loci at four-digit resolution. Typing coverage varied by locus: roughly 629-640 donors for A, B, C, DRB1 and DQB1; about 520 for DQA1; over 600 for DPA1; approximately 470 for DPB1. Roughly 5 DR-DQ haplotypes were handled as single units for association and clustering because linkage in the cohort was strong. On average, about 240,000 unique TCR beta nucleotide sequences were sequenced per donor among about 400 genotyped donors of the cohort, with approximately 18% of those sequences being non-productive.

With regard to this clone: The clone's antigen remains unknown. Base qualities are not recorded, but no much larger clone differs from it by a single base.

Libraries were made using the immunoSEQ multiplex PCR assay. A mixture of 60 forward primers for TCR Vbeta segments and 13 reverse primers for TCR Jbeta segments was used in the multiplex PCR. Amplification of the CDR3 region of rearranged TCR beta genes was performed with a multiplex PCR assay on genomic DNA. The Illumina HiSeq System was used to sequence the amplified TCR beta libraries as 87-base-pair reads. The authors' analysis ran thus. A later analysis tallied some 79 million unique TCR beta chains across the 666 repertoires, and about 10 million of those chains were shared by two or more donors. To remove PCR and sequencing errors, raw reads were error-corrected and collapsed into unique sequences using a nearest-neighbor algorithm that merged closely related sequences. Alignment of CDR3 sequences to IMGT reference sequences was used to assign V, D and J gene segments. For a sequence to be retained, a match of at least six nucleotides was required to both a V gene segment and a J gene segment. Rearrangements were classified as productive when the CDR3 lacked stop codons and remained in frame with V and J, and all other rearrangements were classified as non-productive. Following IMGT convention, CDR3 was defined as the stretch from the second conserved V-encoded cysteine up to the conserved J-encoded phenylalanine. The earlier analysis of approximately 590 of the donors excluded any sequence lacking an unambiguous match to a single V gene segment. In an earlier analysis of around 590 of the donors, a V segment was called functional when productive rearrangements were above 56.7%, and segregating when the standard deviation between donors exceeded 5%. To diagnose cytomegalovirus status from the catalog of TCR beta chain sequences, a statistical classification framework was built. In a later analysis, V and J genes were assigned by comparing TCR nucleotide sequences against IMGT/GENE-DB human TR gene sequences. The TCRdist pipeline was used in a later analysis to assign CDR3 sequences and most-parsimonious VDJ recombination scenarios. In a later analysis, every TCR beta chain was defined by the combination of its CDR3 amino acid sequence and its V-gene family, and reads without a unique V-gene family were dropped. A later analysis removed roughly 590 highly shared, low-generation-probability nucleotide sequences to deal with suspected cross-contamination and a sequencing artifact. A later analysis calculated a clonal expansion index for each public chain from normalized within-repertoire ranks of inferred template counts. Generation probabilities in a later analysis came from a VDJ recombination model fitted to out-of-frame rearrangements, and those results were checked against IGoR. In a later analysis, TCR-TCR, TCR-HLA and TCR-CMV co-occurrence was scored with hypergeometric tests, and a repertoire-size bias correction was applied to TCR pairs. A later analysis estimated false discovery rates by permuting HLA or CMV assignments 20 times. A later analysis grouped co-occurring TCRs with DBSCAN, adding TCRdist sequence similarity when clustering within HLA-allele-positive subsets. Co-occurrence clustering excluded repertoires with fewer than 30,000 or more than 120,000 public chains, plus five with anomalous nucleotide sharing. Here the immuneACCESS table is served through TCRdb, limited to in-frame sequences with V and J called. Missing clones are a known gap in these copies; in checked studies unresolved V genes cover under half, and the rest lacks a known reason. D and trimming come from the DNA, and the V and J calls and clone size come from that table. Here the sample has 90,000 to 150,000 clones; 6.5% to 9.5% occur a single time. The ten largest clonotypes hold 5% to 6.5% of the sample.

The junction shows trimming of 3 bases on V and 0 bases on J, plus 12 bases between the germline ends. CDR1 and CDR2 are drawn from the germline V gene: LGHNA, YNFKEQ. The CDR3 starts with the cysteine, ends with the phenylalanine, and has 16 residues. The only DNA kept is the CDR3, 48 bases in frame from the first base. What the work shows at the level of the full study, not this receptor alone: A further reported finding was that TCR beta sequences accurately predicted the HLA-A and HLA-B alleles for most subjects in the first cohort. In a later analysis, several top co-occurrence clusters were reported to appear linked to parvovirus B19, influenza, CMV and Epstein-Barr virus. The only immune exposure information available for the cohort was CMV serostatus. In a later genetic analysis, fewer N-insertions in productive TCRs were reported among donors in an Asian-associated ancestry cluster than the approximately 670-donor mean. Some IMGT-functional V segments, including TRBV6-2 and TRBV6-3, could not be distinguished by the 87-base-pair reads and were therefore excluded. Because HLA typing was unavailable for some donors at each locus, only the typed subset was used in association tests. A cluster of highly shared sequence variants was judged likely to be a technical artifact of the sequencing pipeline. Only TCR beta chains were sequenced in this cohort, and the absence of alpha or paired-chain data limited detectable features. Cytomegalovirus status was reported to be diagnosed by the classifier with high specificity and sensitivity in both the original and validation cohorts. In an earlier analysis of some 500 of the donors, most TCR beta V segments appeared in productive rearrangements about 90% or about 30% of the time, broadly matching IMGT annotations. Roughly uniform sequencing depth across donors was assumed in presence/absence analyses, although this assumption may not hold. A later analysis found that TCR association rates varied across HLA loci, with DRB1 alleles showing the most associated TCRs and HLA-C alleles the fewest. In vitro tests confirmed that a few of the cytomegalovirus-associated TCR beta chains recognize cytomegalovirus antigens. In a later analysis, around 17,000 TCR beta sequences were associated with specific HLA alleles at a false discovery rate of 0.05. Approximately 16 rarely observed V segments, including chromosome 9 orphons, were excluded from the earlier analysis of about 600 of the donors because counts were too low. In the study, approximately 160 TCR beta chains were listed as associated with cytomegalovirus. In a later genetic analysis, a missense DCLRE1C variant was associated with V-gene and J-gene trimming of TCR beta chains, and the association was replicated in an independent cohort. While some public TCRs were present in many individuals, most TCR sequences turned up only very rarely across donors. It was suggested by the authors that the approach could potentially be generalized to other disease states and immunological phenotypes. A later analysis found that most CMV-associated TCR beta chains appeared HLA-restricted, with HLA associations seemingly driven largely by CMV exposure. Compared with equally common non-associated chains, HLA-associated TCR beta chains in a later analysis were more clonally expanded and had lower generation probabilities. Strong co-occurrence of HLA alleles, especially DR and DQ, made assigning TCR associations to individual alleles difficult. Linkage disequilibrium might explain the correlated functional status among segregating V segments, but an unknown experimental factor could not be excluded.

The cohort was made up of several hundred healthy bone marrow donors. At the time of sampling, all cohort members were nominally healthy, though unrecorded immune exposures were likely present. The donor tested CMV seropositive, placing the donor among the 250 to 300 seropositive members of the cohort. Every donor gave a peripheral blood sample, and the peripheral blood mononuclear cells from that sample were used for TCR beta sequencing. Genomic DNA extraction from the blood cell samples was performed with the Qiagen DNeasy Blood Extraction Kit. This receptor was taken from a woman in her 40s in good health and CMV-seropositive. Material: PBMCs. The rearranged chain carries TRBV4-2 and TRBJ2-1, with TRBD2 as a weak D call on 5 bases. The DNA sequence is TGTGCCAGCAGCCAGGACTCCCTGAGCTCCTACAATGAGCAGTTCTTC. The resulting protein is CASSQDSLSSYNEQFF.